This TCR beta chain stems from a study of cytomegalovirus exposure and HLA in healthy donors. TCRdb's table, derived via immunoSEQ multiplex PCR, lists solely in-frame clones and lacks some. The sample records approximately 120,000 clones, 85% to 95% being singletons. Notes on the study in general: TCR beta chains numbering 164 were designated cytomegalovirus-associated. Rare TCR sequences dominated, though some public TCRs recurred in many donors. Subsequent analysis showed first-cohort TCR clusters tending to co-occur in roughly 130 validation repertoires. Cytomegalovirus status was reportedly diagnosed by the classifier with high specificity and sensitivity.

Concerning this clone: Its antigen is currently unknown.

Sequenced sample: PBMCs. The TCR comes from a woman under 30 in good health and CMV-seronegative.

In DNA, the CDR3 is TGTGCCAGCAGTTTAAGGGGGCAACCCCAGCATTTT. This encodes CASSLRGQPQHF. The rearrangement links TRBV27 to TRBJ1-5; 7 nucleotides line up with TRBD1. Germline V gene lookup returns CDR1 MNHEY and CDR2 SMNVEV (reference sequence). The CDR3 is 12 amino acids. After removal of 2 bases from V and 10 bases from J, the junction contained 2 bases not matched to a gene.